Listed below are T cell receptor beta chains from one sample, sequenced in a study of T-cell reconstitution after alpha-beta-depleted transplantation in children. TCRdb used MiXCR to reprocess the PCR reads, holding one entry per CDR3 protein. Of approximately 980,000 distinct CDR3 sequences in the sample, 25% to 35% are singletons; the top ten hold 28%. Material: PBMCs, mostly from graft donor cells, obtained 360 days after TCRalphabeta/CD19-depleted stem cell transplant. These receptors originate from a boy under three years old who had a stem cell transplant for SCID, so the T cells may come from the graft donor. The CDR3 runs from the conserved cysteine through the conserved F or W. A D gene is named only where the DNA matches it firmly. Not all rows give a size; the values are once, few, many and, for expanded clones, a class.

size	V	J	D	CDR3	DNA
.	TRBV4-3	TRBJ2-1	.	CASSQEGIHGGGWYNEQFF	TGCGCCAGCAGCCAAGAAGGGATCCATGGCGGGGGCTGGTACAATGAGCAGTTCTTC
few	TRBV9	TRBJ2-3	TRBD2	CASSPQTSVGAHTQYF	TGTGCCAGCAGCCCCCAGACTAGCGTCGGAGCCCATACGCAGTATTTT
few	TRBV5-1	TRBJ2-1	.	CASSLDDAYNEQFF	TGCGCCAGCAGCTTGGACGACGCTTACAATGAGCAGTTCTTC
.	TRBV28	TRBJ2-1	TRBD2	CASSSPGLAGNNEQFF	TGTGCCAGCAGTTCCCCGGGACTAGCGGGGAACAATGAGCAGTTCTTC
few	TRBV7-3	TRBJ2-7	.	CASSLRAYPYEQYF	TGTGCCAGCAGCTTAAGAGCTTACCCCTACGAGCAGTACTTC
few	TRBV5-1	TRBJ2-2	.	CASSRGDIGELFF	TGCGCCAGCAGCCGCGGGGATATCGGGGAGCTGTTTTTT
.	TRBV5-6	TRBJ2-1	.	CASSFRGGLTYNEQFF	TGTGCCAGCAGCTTCCGGGGCGGCCTTACCTACAATGAGCAGTTCTTC
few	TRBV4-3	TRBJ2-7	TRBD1	CASSQSPGQSYEQYF	TGCGCCAGCAGCCAATCACCGGGACAGTCCTACGAGCAGTACTTC
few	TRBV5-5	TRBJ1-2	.	CASSLAGSLFGYTF	TGTGCCAGCAGCTTGGCCGGGAGCTTATTTGGCTACACCTTC
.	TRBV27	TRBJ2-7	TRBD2	CASSSLLAGNYEQYF	TGTGCCAGCAGTTCCCTACTAGCGGGGAACTACGAGCAGTACTTC
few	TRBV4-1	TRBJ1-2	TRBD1	CASSQMDRGNGYTF	TGCGCCAGCAGCCAAATGGACAGGGGTAATGGCTACACCTTC
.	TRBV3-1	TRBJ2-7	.	CASSQDGAFYEQYF	TGTGCCAGCAGCCAAGATGGGGCATTCTACGAGCAGTACTTC
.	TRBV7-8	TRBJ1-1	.	CASSLVLSNVGPTEAFF	TGTGCCAGCAGCTTAGTCTTATCCAACGTGGGGCCCACTGAAGCTTTCTTT
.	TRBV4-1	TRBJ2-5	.	CASSQDDIGVTQYF	TGCGCCAGCAGCCAAGATGACATAGGGGTGACCCAGTACTTC
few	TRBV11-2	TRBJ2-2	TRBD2	CASSSRTSGANTGELFF	TGTGCCAGCAGCTCCCGGACTAGCGGGGCGAACACCGGGGAGCTGTTTTTT
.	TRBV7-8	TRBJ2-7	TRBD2	CASSPRSGGAIYEQYF	TGTGCCAGCAGCCCCCGTAGCGGGGGGGCGATATACGAGCAGTACTTC
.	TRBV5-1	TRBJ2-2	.	CASSLEDGALGELFF	TGCGCCAGCAGCTTGGAGGACGGGGCCCTAGGGGAGCTGTTTTTT
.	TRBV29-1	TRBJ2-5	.	CSVDLVETQYF	TGCAGCGTTGATTTAGTAGAGACCCAGTACTTC
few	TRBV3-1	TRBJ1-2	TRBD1	CASSLGQGSSGYTF	TGTGCCAGCAGCCTGGGACAGGGTTCTTCAGGCTACACCTTC
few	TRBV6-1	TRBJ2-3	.	CASTRYRGTDTQYF	TGTGCCAGCACGCGGTACAGGGGCACAGATACGCAGTATTTT
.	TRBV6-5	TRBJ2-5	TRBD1	CASSYDRVPGTQYF	TGTGCCAGCAGCTACGACAGGGTCCCAGGGACCCAGTACTTC
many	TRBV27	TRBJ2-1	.	CASSGSWYNEQFF	TGTGCCAGCAGTGGGAGTTGGTACAATGAGCAGTTCTTC